The clone carrying this TCR beta chain was seen more than once but under ten times. The V end lost 4 bases, the J end lost 7 bases, and 5 bases lay between the germline ends. Germline V gene sequence: CDR1 SGHTA, CDR2 FQGNSA. CDR3 length equals 11 residues. These data come from a study of blood T cell repertoires in COVID-19. Study in general: From the United States, Italy and Spain came samples of acute and convalescent COVID-19.

Sequenced by immunoSEQ multiplex PCR; TCRdb stores in-frame clones only, minus some. The sample includes 250,000 to 300,000 clones, more than 70% of them seen just once. V gene TRBV7-2 combines with J gene TRBJ2-1; D not certain. The TCR comes from a woman between 55 and 75 years old in a cohort exposed to, infected with or recovered from COVID-19 (not recorded which). Sequenced input: PBMCs or T cells enriched from blood (not recorded which). The CDR3 sequence is CASSYLNEQFF. In DNA, the CDR3 is TGTGCCAGCAGCTATCTTAATGAGCAGTTCTTC.